The 8 T cell receptor beta chains below come from one sample, sequenced in a study of Graves' ophthalmopathy and Graves' hyperthyroidism. Beta-chain TCR CDR3 regions were amplified from RNA transcripts. A first-round RT-PCR used HTBI primers, followed by a second-round multiplex PCR. Each CDR3 protein gets one entry after TCRdb re-called the multiplex PCR reads with MiXCR. The data contain about 700,000 distinct CDR3 sequences, about 40% of them seen just once; the ten biggest clones take up 3.3%. The sequenced sample consisted of peripheral blood. The receptors stem from an adult man with Graves' ophthalmopathy.

In its sample, this clonotype was seen once. This chain connects TRBV5-1 to TRBJ2-2, with D tentatively TRBD1 (6 bases). The CDR3 loop spans 15 amino acids. Between the trimmed V and J ends, which lost 2 bases and 3 bases, there was a span of 11 bases. The germline gives CDR1 SGHRS, CDR2 YFSETQ. The CDR3 reads CASSLQGIHTGELFF. The CDR3 DNA reads as TGCGCCAGCAGCTTACAGGGTATCCACACCGGGGAGCTGTTTTTT.

This chain links TRBV7-2 with TRBJ2-3; D is unresolved. The germline gives CDR1 SGHTA, CDR2 FQGNSA. This CDR3 has 16 residues. Trimming removed 2 bases from V and 0 bases from J, with 12 bases in between. The CDR3 nucleotides are TGTGCCAGCAGCTTATTTCCAGCCCAGAGCACAGATACGCAGTATTTT. Translation gives CASSLFPAQSTDTQYF.

Ten or more counts support this clonotype. The chain carries TRBV2 and TRBJ1-1; D unclear. Trimming removed 5 bases from V and 8 bases from J, with 15 bases in between. This CDR3 has 13 residues. Germline CDR1 SNHLY, CDR2 FYNNEI. The CDR3 reads CASSPPLRAEAFF. The CDR3 DNA reads TGTGCCAGCAGTCCTCCGCTGCGGGCGGAAGCTTTCTTT.

This clonotype has a handful of counts. The V call is TRBV11-1, the J call TRBJ2-2; possible D gene TRBD2, 5 bases. The V gene lost 5 bases and the J gene lost 0 bases, with 13 bases spanning the gap. The CDR3 length is 16 residues. CDR1 is SGHAT, CDR2 FQDESV, per germline (reference sequence). The CDR3 region has the DNA TGTGCCAGCAGCCCGCGGACTTCCTCGAACACCGGGGAGCTGTTTTTT. Translated: CASSPRTSSNTGELFF.

This chain links TRBV3-1 with TRBJ2-5, with D possibly matching TRBD1 (9 bases). CDR3 length equals 18 residues. Deletions cut 4 bases from V and 5 bases from J, with 26 bases between. Germline V gene lookup returns CDR1 LGHDT and CDR2 YNNKEL (reference sequence). DNA of the CDR3: TGTGCCAGCAGCCTGGGGCGGGGGGCGGGACAGGGACGCGAGACCCAGTACTTC. Translated, it gives CASSLGRGAGQGRETQYF.

This clonotype has ten or more counts. The chain uses TRBV7-8 and TRBJ2-7, with 7 bases aligning to TRBD1. Trimming cost V 4 bases and J 3 bases; bases outside gene matches: 6. Germline assignment: CDR1 SGHVS and CDR2 FQNEAQ. The CDR3 is made up of 14 amino acids. The CDR3 is CASSSHRGNYEQYF. The CDR3 DNA sequence: TGTGCCAGCAGCTCCCACAGGGGTAACTACGAGCAGTACTTC.

This chain joins TRBV6-5 and TRBJ2-7; TRBD1 or TRBD2 may be the D gene (5 bases each). This CDR3 contains 14 residues. Trimming left V 6 bases short and J 3 bases short, with 15 bases between. The germline V gene has CDR1 MNHEY and CDR2 SVGAGI. The DNA for the CDR3 is TGTGCCAGCAGATTGGCCGGGACCCTCTACGAGCAGTACTTC. This gives the protein CASRLAGTLYEQYF.

This clonotype was seen more than once but under ten times. The chain links TRBV12-3 or TRBV12-4 to TRBJ1-2, with TRBD1 matching over 9 bases. Trimming took 5 bases from V and 8 from J; bases not matched to a gene: 6. The CDR3 has 13 amino acids. The CDR3 here is CASSPQGALGYTF. The CDR3 DNA sequence: TGTGCCAGCAGTCCACAGGGGGCGCTCGGCTACACCTTC.